Detailed here is one TCR beta chain. Antigen specificity is unknown. This CDR3 is 15 amino acids long. The germline V gene has CDR1 PRHDT and CDR2 FYEKMQ (reference sequence). Trimming took off 0 bases at V and 1 base at J, with 7 bases between the two ends. The data belong to a study of shared clonotypes between healthy human individuals. Study-wide results and limits: Relative to clonotypes present in all four donors, those not shared had lower generation probabilities. The study found roughly 5% of naive CD4 clonotypes shared across several donors.

Here immunoSEQ multiplex PCR was the method, and the copy in TCRdb shows in-frame clones only, minus some. The repertoire includes 2 million to 2.5 million clones, nearly 97% of them detected once, and roughly 0.13% sits in the top ten. Recent vaccinations or acute infections were absent in the healthy HIV-negative adult donors. There were only Caucasian adults among the donors, and all lived in Nashville, Tennessee. Sequenced: naive CD4+ T cells sorted from blood. Indicated subset: CD45RA+ positively selected. The sequence came from a man between 18 and 29 years old in good health. The J gene is TRBJ2-4, the V gene TRBV13; a weak D match, TRBD1 (5 bases). The CDR3 nucleotides read TGTGCCAGCAGCTTAGGACAGGTCGCCAAAAACATTCAGTACTTC. Translated: CASSLGQVAKNIQYF.